Each of the 28 T cell receptor beta chains below was sequenced from the same sample in a study of blood T cell repertoires in COVID-19. TCRdb's table, derived via immunoSEQ multiplex PCR, lists solely in-frame clones and lacks some. The repertoire has approximately 130,000 clones, about four fifths of them found once; the top ten carry about 18%. What was sequenced was peripheral blood. All receptors come from a man at least 80 years old with acute or convalescent COVID-19.

This sequence joins TRBV4-1 and TRBJ2-3; no clear D gene. Germline CDR1 reads MGHRA; CDR2 reads YSYEKL. This CDR3 is built from 15 residues. V gave up 0 bases and J gave up 7 bases, with 14 bases separating them. The CDR3, as DNA: TGCGCCAGCAGCCAAGATACAGTGGCCGGTAATACGCAGTATTTT. Translation: CASSQDTVAGNTQYF.

The chain combines TRBV6-5 with TRBJ2-3; TRBD1 is a possible D gene (6 bases). This CDR3 comprises 15 residues. Germline V CDR1 and CDR2: MNHEY, SVGAGI. The V and J ends lost 0 bases and 5 bases respectively, with 12 bases between them. CDR3 amino acids: CASSYSDATGDTQYF. CDR3 DNA: TGTGCCAGCAGTTACTCGGATGCGACAGGAGATACGCAGTATTTT.

The rearrangement links TRBV11-2 to TRBJ2-7, with 7 bases aligning to TRBD1. The V gene's germline CDR1 is SGHAT and CDR2 FQNNGV. Trimming took 7 bases from V and 2 from J; bases not matched to a gene: 11. This CDR3 contains 15 residues. CDR3 region: CASNLPGDSPYEQYF. The DNA of the CDR3 is TGTGCCAGCAACCTCCCAGGGGACAGCCCCTACGAGCAGTACTTC. Looking up the rest from reference TRBV11-2 and TRBJ2-7 gives the full variable domain: EAGVAQSPRYKIIEKRQSVAFWCNPISGHATLYWYQQILGQGPKLLIQFQNNGVVDDSQLPKDRFSAERLKGVDSTLKIQPAKLEDSAVYLCASNLPGDSPYEQYFGPGTRLTVT.

The CDR3 sequence: CASSWDQGADYGYTF. CDR3 DNA sequence: TGTGCCAGCAGCTGGGACCAGGGGGCGGACTATGGCTACACCTTC. The chain recombines TRBV5-6 with TRBJ1-2; 8 bases are shared with TRBD1. This CDR3 is built from 15 residues. Germline V gene lookup returns CDR1 SGHDT and CDR2 YYEEEE. Trimming removed 3 bases from V and 3 bases from J; junction bases left unmatched: 7.

The chain carries TRBV7-2 and TRBJ1-2; 7 bases line up with TRBD1. The germline CDR1 and CDR2 sequences are SGHTA and FQGNSA. V lost 4 bases, J lost 6 bases, and 8 bases stayed unmatched. CDR3 length: 14 amino acids. As DNA, the CDR3 is TGTGCCAGCAGCTCTCATCCAGGGGGGAATGGCTACACCTTC. It yields the protein CASSSHPGGNGYTF.

The chain has TRBV7-6 and TRBJ2-5; TRBD2 matches at 8 bases. The CDR3 contains 18 residues. CDR1 SGHVS and CDR2 FNYEAQ come from the germline V gene. V lost 3 bases and J lost 5; bases outside the gene matches: 17. Written as DNA, the CDR3 is TGTGCCAGCAGCTTGACTACGAAGGGCCGGGGGGGAGCGGAGACCCAGTACTTC. Its translation is CASSLTTKGRGGAETQYF.

In this sample, this clone turned up once. The V gene is TRBV5-4, the J gene TRBJ2-7; TRBD1 matches at 11 bases. Trimming removed 4 bases from V and 4 bases from J; junction bases left unmatched: 4. The CDR3 contains 14 residues. The germline gives CDR1 SGHNT, CDR2 YYREEE (reference sequence). DNA of the CDR3: TGTGCCAGCAGCGAGGGACAGGGGGAGTACGAGCAGTACTTC. Translated, it gives CASSEGQGEYEQYF.

The V gene is TRBV7-9, the J gene TRBJ1-2; D is unresolved. Trimming shortened V by 1 base and J by 7 bases, and 7 bases separated the two germline ends. The CDR3 covers 12 residues. Per the germline V gene, CDR1 is SEHNR and CDR2 is FQNEAQ (reference sequence). As DNA, the CDR3 is TGTGCCAGCAGCTTAGACTATCTTGGCTACACCTTC. This gives the protein CASSLDYLGYTF.

This clone was seen a handful of times. The chain is built from TRBV20-1 and TRBJ1-2, with D unclear. Germline V gene sequence: CDR1 DFQATT, CDR2 SNEGSKA (reference sequence). Trimming left V 3 bases short and J 5 bases short, with 22 bases between. CDR3 length equals 16 residues. CDR3 loop: CSASSRGREVGYGYTF. DNA for the CDR3: TGCAGTGCTAGTTCGAGAGGTCGGGAGGTGGGGTATGGCTACACCTTC.

In its sample, this clone was seen once. The chain combines TRBV30 with TRBJ2-1, with 8 nucleotides matching TRBD1. Germline CDR1 and CDR2: GTSNPN and SVGIG (reference sequence). The V gene end was trimmed by 1 base and the J gene end by 9 bases; junction bases not matched to a gene: 5. This CDR3 has 13 residues. The CDR3 nucleotides are TGTGCCTGGAGTGGGACAGGGCAGGGTGAGCAGTTCTTC. The encoded protein is CAWSGTGQGEQFF.

The chain couples TRBV11-3 to TRBJ2-7; TRBD1 might be the D (7 bases). This CDR3 has 13 residues. Trimming removed 3 bases from V and 7 bases from J, with 13 bases in between. Per the germline V gene, CDR1 is SGHNT and CDR2 is YENEEA. CDR3 in DNA: TGTGCCAGCAGCTTGGGCAGGGGGGAAGAGCAGTACTTC. It yields the protein CASSLGRGEEQYF.

This chain links TRBV28 with TRBJ1-5, with 8 bases that match TRBD1. The germline CDR1 and CDR2 sequences are MDHEN and SYDVKM. The CDR3 runs 15 residues. V shed 6 bases, J shed 6 bases, and the junction held 10 bases outside the gene matches. CDR3 in amino acids: CASRTRGPSFQPQHF. CDR3 nucleotides: TGTGCCAGCAGGACCAGGGGGCCCAGCTTTCAGCCCCAGCATTTT.

The genes are TRBV5-1 and TRBJ1-5, with D unresolved. Germline V lookup: CDR1 SGHRS, CDR2 YFSETQ. The CDR3 is made up of 16 amino acids. The germline V and J ends were trimmed by 3 bases and 4 bases, with 17 bases remaining between them. The DNA for the CDR3 is TGCGCCAGCAGCTCACGGTTCGAATCCTCTAATCAGCCCCAGCATTTT. It codes for CASSSRFESSNQPQHF.

V gene TRBV6-5 combines with J gene TRBJ1-1; 12 nucleotides align to TRBD1. CDR3 length equals 14 residues. V trimming: 4 bases; J trimming: 6 bases; junction bases outside the gene matches: 3. Germline CDR1 reads MNHEY; CDR2 reads SVGAGI. The CDR3 DNA reads TGTGCCAGCAGTTGGGACAGGGGGCTGTCTGAAGCTTTCTTT. This sequence encodes CASSWDRGLSEAFF.

The J gene is TRBJ2-7, the V gene TRBV6-2 or TRBV6-3; 7 bases align to TRBD2. CDR3 size: 14 residues. The ends lost 2 bases at V and 4 bases at J; junction bases unmatched: 5. Germline values: CDR1 MNHEY, CDR2 SVGEGT. The CDR3 loop reads CASSYDGRGYEQYF. The CDR3 region has the DNA TGTGCCAGCAGTTACGATGGGCGGGGGTACGAGCAGTACTTC.

The J gene is TRBJ1-6, the V gene TRBV5-1; possible D gene TRBD1, 5 bases. CDR3 length equals 14 residues. V dropped 6 bases and J dropped 7 bases, with 14 bases sitting between them. The germline CDR1 and CDR2 sequences are SGHRS and YFSETQ. This CDR3 is CASTREGQNSPLHF. The CDR3 DNA reads as TGCGCCAGCACCCGGGAGGGGCAGAATTCACCCCTCCACTTT.

The chain couples TRBV30 to TRBJ2-2, with TRBD1 identical over 9 bases. The V and J ends lost 6 bases and 1 base, in that order; junction bases with no gene match: 6. In germline, CDR1 is GTSNPN, CDR2 SVGIG (reference sequence). The CDR3 spans 15 residues. CDR3: CACQPGQGNTGELFF. The CDR3 DNA sequence: TGTGCCTGCCAACCGGGACAGGGGAACACCGGGGAGCTGTTTTTT.

J is TRBJ2-1 and V is TRBV6-5; D not certain. Looked up from germline, CDR1 is MNHEY and CDR2 is SVGAGI. The CDR3 totals 13 residues. V gave up 2 bases and J gave up 5 bases, with 7 bases separating them. The CDR3 bases are TGTGCCAGCAGTTACGTTCGGGACAATGAGCAGTTCTTC. Translated: CASSYVRDNEQFF.

This chain connects TRBV4-1 to TRBJ2-5, with 10 bases aligning to TRBD2. The V gene end was trimmed by 0 bases and the J gene end by 6 bases; junction bases not matched to a gene: 7. CDR1 is MGHRA and CDR2 is YSYEKL in the germline V gene. The CDR3 extends over 16 amino acids. This CDR3 reads CASSQDASGGAQTQYF. The CDR3 region has the DNA TGCGCCAGCAGCCAAGATGCCAGCGGGGGGGCGCAGACCCAGTACTTC.

The chain has TRBV11-1 and TRBJ1-6, with D possibly matching TRBD1 (5 bases). The V end was cut by 2 bases, the J end by 7 bases, with 6 bases between. Germline V CDR1 and CDR2: SGHAT, FQDESV (reference sequence). The CDR3 has 13 amino acids. CDR3 DNA: TGTGCCAGCAGCTTAACAGGAAATTCACCCCTCCACTTT. Translated: CASSLTGNSPLHF. Full variable domain (outside the CDR3, taken from reference TRBV11-1 and TRBJ1-6): EAEVAQSPRYKITEKSQAVAFWCDPISGHATLYWYRQILGQGPELLVQFQDESVVDDSQLPKDRFSAERLKGVDSTLKIQPAELGDSAMYLCASSLTGNSPLHFGNGTRLTVT.

The chain carries TRBV4-1 and TRBJ1-5; D call uncertain. The germline CDR1 and CDR2 sequences are MGHRA and YSYEKL. This CDR3 is built from 16 residues. The germline V and J ends were trimmed by 1 base and 4 bases, with 14 bases remaining between them. The CDR3 sequence: CASSQGRSRDNQPQHF. CDR3 coding DNA: TGCGCCAGCAGCCAAGGACGGTCTCGGGATAATCAGCCCCAGCATTTT.

The chain couples TRBV24-1 to TRBJ2-5; possible D gene TRBD1, 6 bases. V gave up 4 bases and J gave up 4 bases, with 15 bases separating them. The CDR3 is made up of 15 amino acids. Germline loops: CDR1 KGHDR, CDR2 SFDVKD. CDR3 amino acids: CATSDPGQIGETQYF. DNA of the CDR3: TGTGCCACCAGTGACCCCGGACAGATTGGAGAGACCCAGTACTTC.

The rearrangement uses TRBV11-2 and TRBJ2-5; no clear D. Deletions cut 5 bases from V and 5 bases from J, with 18 bases between. The CDR3 length is 15 residues. Germline assignment: CDR1 SGHAT and CDR2 FQNNGV. CDR3 loop: CASSPRSVPRETQYF. The CDR3, as DNA: TGTGCCAGCAGCCCCCGGTCCGTCCCCAGGGAGACCCAGTACTTC.

V usage is TRBV21-1 and J usage is TRBJ2-7; the table's TRBD1 call for D was not verified on the DNA. TRBV21-1 is a recognized pseudogene. There are 16 residues in the CDR3. In nucleotides, the CDR3 is TGTGCCAGCAGCAAAGGGGGGACAGCTTATACCTACGAGCAGTACTTC. Translated, it gives CASSKGGTAYTYEQYF.

This clone was observed a handful of times. Other DNA sequences from this sample encode an identical CDR3 as well. The chain employs TRBV7-9 and TRBJ2-1, with D possibly being TRBD2 (5 bases). V gave up 5 bases and J gave up 7 bases, with 9 bases separating them. The V gene's germline CDR1 is SEHNR and CDR2 FQNEAQ (reference sequence). The length of the CDR3 is 12 residues. The CDR3 DNA is TGTGCCAGCAGCCCCCCGGGGAATGAGCAGTTCTTC. Translating gives CASSPPGNEQFF.

V gene TRBV7-9 combines with J gene TRBJ1-6, with a weak D call TRBD1 (5 bases). Trimming shortened V by 2 bases and J by 7 bases, and 12 bases separated the two germline ends. The CDR3 consists of 15 residues. CDR1 is SEHNR, CDR2 FQNEAQ, per germline (reference sequence). The CDR3: CASSLQGSGNSPLHF. The CDR3 DNA reads TGTGCCAGCAGCTTACAGGGCTCCGGGAATTCACCCCTCCACTTT.

This chain links TRBV28 with TRBJ1-2; 10 bases agree with TRBD1. Germline-derived CDR1 and CDR2 are MDHEN and SYDVKM. The trim removed 6 bases at V and 4 bases at J, leaving 8 bases unmatched. CDR3 size: 15 residues. Here the CDR3 reads CASSRQGAQSYGYTF. CDR3 DNA sequence: TGTGCCAGCAGCCGACAGGGGGCGCAGAGCTATGGCTACACCTTC.

This chain joins TRBV6-4 and TRBJ1-4; 8 bases are shared with TRBD1. Looked up from germline, CDR1 is MRHNA and CDR2 is SNTAGT. This CDR3 comprises 19 residues. After removal of 2 bases from V and 7 bases from J, the junction contained 18 bases not matched to a gene. The chain's CDR3 is CASSDEYWDRFPPFEKLFF. CDR3 nucleotide sequence: TGTGCCAGCAGTGACGAATACTGGGACAGGTTCCCTCCCTTTGAAAAACTGTTTTTT.